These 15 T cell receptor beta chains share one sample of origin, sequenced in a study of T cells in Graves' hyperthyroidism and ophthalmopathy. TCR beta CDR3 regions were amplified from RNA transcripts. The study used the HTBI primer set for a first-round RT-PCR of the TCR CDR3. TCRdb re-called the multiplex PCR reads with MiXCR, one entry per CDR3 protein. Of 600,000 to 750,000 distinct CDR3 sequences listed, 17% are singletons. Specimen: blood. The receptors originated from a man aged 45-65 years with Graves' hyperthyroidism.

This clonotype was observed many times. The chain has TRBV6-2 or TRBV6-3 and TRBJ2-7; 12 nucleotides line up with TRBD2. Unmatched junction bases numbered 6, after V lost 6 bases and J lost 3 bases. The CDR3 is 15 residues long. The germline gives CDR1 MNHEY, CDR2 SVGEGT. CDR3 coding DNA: TGTGCCAGCAGGAATCCGGGACTAGCGGGCTACGAGCAGTACTTC. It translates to CASRNPGLAGYEQYF.

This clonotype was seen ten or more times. The CDR3 protein is CASSFLGQRSYEQYF. In DNA form, the CDR3 reads TGTGCCAGCAGTTTCCTAGGACAGCGGTCCTACGAGCAGTACTTC. This chain uses TRBV2 with TRBJ2-7; the D gene is possibly TRBD1 (6 bases). V lost 5 bases, J lost 1 base, and 15 bases lay in between. Germline loops: CDR1 SNHLY, CDR2 FYNNEI. The CDR3 extends over 15 amino acids.

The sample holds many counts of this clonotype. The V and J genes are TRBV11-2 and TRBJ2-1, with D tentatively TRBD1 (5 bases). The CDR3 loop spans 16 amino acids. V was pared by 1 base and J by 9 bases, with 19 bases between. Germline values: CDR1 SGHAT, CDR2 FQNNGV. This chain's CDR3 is CASSLVARALKVEQFF. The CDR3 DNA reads TGTGCCAGCAGCTTAGTGGCCAGGGCCCTCAAAGTTGAGCAGTTCTTC.

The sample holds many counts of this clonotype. CDR3 sequence: CASSEKWTGELFF. CDR3 DNA sequence: TGTGCCAGCAGTGAGAAATGGACCGGGGAGCTGTTTTTT. The chain carries TRBV2 and TRBJ2-2, with no clear D. This CDR3 comprises 13 residues. Germline V CDR1 and CDR2: SNHLY, FYNNEI. Trimming removed 3 bases from V and 5 bases from J, with 7 bases in between.

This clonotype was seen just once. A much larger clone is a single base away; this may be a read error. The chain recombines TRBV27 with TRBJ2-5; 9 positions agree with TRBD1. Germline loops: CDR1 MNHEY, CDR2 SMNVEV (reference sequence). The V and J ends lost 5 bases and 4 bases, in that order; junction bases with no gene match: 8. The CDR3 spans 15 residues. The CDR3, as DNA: TGTGCCAGCAGTGCCGCAAGGACAGGGGTAGAGACCCAGTACTTC. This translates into CASSAARTGVETQYF.

The CDR3 region has the DNA TGTGCCACCAGCGGCCGAAGTCTAGACAATGAGCAGTTCTTC. Translation gives CATSGRSLDNEQFF. The chain is built from TRBV15 and TRBJ2-1; D unclear. The V gene lost 5 bases and the J gene lost 5 bases, with 13 bases spanning the gap. The CDR3 has 14 residues. Germline V gene sequence: CDR1 LNHNV, CDR2 YYDKDF (reference sequence).

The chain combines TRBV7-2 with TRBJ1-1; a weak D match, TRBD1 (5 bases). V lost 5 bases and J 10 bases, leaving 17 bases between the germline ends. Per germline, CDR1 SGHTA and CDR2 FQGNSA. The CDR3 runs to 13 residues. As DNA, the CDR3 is TGTGCCAGCAGCGGCTTGGTGGACATTCGAGCTTTCTTT. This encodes CASSGLVDIRAFF.

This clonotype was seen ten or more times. CDR3 in DNA: TGTGCCAGCAGTTCTGACAGGCCGAGCACAGATACGCAGTATTTT. It translates to CASSSDRPSTDTQYF. The chain couples TRBV27 to TRBJ2-3, with a weak D call TRBD1 (6 bases). Germline V gene sequence: CDR1 MNHEY, CDR2 SMNVEV (reference sequence). The CDR3 totals 15 residues. Trimming pared 4 bases from V and 0 bases from J, leaving 11 bases between.

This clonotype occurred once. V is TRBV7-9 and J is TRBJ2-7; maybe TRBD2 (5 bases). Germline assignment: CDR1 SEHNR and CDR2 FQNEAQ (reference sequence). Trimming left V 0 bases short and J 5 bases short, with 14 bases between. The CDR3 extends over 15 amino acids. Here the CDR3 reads CASSLASDLRDEQYF. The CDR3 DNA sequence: TGTGCCAGCAGCTTAGCGTCCGACCTGAGGGACGAGCAGTACTTC.

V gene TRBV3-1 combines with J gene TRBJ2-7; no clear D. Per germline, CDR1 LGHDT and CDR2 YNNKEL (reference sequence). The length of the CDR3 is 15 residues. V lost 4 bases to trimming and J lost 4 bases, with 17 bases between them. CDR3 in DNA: TGTGCCAGCAGCCGCGGCGTTATACGAGGATACGAGCAGTACTTC. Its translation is CASSRGVIRGYEQYF.

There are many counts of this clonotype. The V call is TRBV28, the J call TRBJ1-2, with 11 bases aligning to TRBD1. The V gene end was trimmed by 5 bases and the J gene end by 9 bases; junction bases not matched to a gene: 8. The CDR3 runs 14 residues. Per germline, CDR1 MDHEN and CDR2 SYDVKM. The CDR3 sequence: CASSPGQGAYRYTF. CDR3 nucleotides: TGTGCCAGCAGTCCAGGACAGGGGGCTTATCGCTACACCTTC.

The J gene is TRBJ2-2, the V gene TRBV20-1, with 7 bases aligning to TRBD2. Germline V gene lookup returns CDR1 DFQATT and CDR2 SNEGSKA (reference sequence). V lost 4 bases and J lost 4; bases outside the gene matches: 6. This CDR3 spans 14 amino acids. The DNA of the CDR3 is TGCAGTGCTAACTCCGGGGGGATCACCGGGGAGCTGTTTTTT. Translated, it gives CSANSGGITGELFF.

The chain's CDR3 is CASSKRGYSYEQYF. Here the CDR3 DNA reads TGTGCCAGCAGTAAGAGAGGATATTCCTACGAGCAGTACTTC. The rearrangement uses TRBV27 and TRBJ2-7; unclear D gene. This CDR3 is 14 amino acids long. CDR1 is MNHEY, CDR2 SMNVEV, per germline (reference sequence). The V gene lost 5 bases and the J gene lost 1 base, with 12 bases spanning the gap.

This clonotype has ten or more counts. CDR3 DNA: TGTGCCAGCAGTTTACAGTCACGGGAGAACACTGAAGCTTTCTTT. Translation: CASSLQSRENTEAFF. The chain joins TRBV12-3 or TRBV12-4 to TRBJ1-1; D gene uncertain. Trimming took off 2 bases at V and 1 base at J, with 11 bases between the two ends. CDR3 length: 15 amino acids.

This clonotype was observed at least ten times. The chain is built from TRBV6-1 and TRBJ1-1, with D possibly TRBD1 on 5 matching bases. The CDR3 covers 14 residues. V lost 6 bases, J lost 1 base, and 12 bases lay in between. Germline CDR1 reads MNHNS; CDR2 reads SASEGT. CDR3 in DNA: TGTGCCAGCAGATCCTGGAGGGGGAACACTGAAGCTTTCTTT. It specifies CASRSWRGNTEAFF.